The 27 T cell receptor beta chains below all came from one sample that was sequenced in a study of neoadjuvant anti-PD-1 for oral cavity cancer. Profiling relied on immunoSEQ multiplex PCR, and the TCRdb table lists in-frame clones only, not all of them. The table has more than 25,000 clones, roughly 80% seen once. As for time point: after neoadjuvant nivolumab, at surgical resection. Sequences were derived from PBMCs, sampled after nivolumab (anti-PD-1) treatment. Source of these receptors: a person aged 35-79 years with oral cavity squamous cell carcinoma.

As DNA, the CDR3 is TGCGCCAGCAGCCAAGATCCTAGCGGGGGGGCCGCAGATACGCAGTATTTT. Translation gives CASSQDPSGGAADTQYF. The V gene is TRBV4-3, the J gene TRBJ2-3; 12 bases match TRBD2. V trimming: 0 bases; J trimming: 4 bases; junction bases outside the gene matches: 5. Per the germline V gene, CDR1 is LGHNA and CDR2 is YSLEER. CDR3 length: 17 amino acids.

The chain links TRBV10-3 to TRBJ2-1, with TRBD2 matching 10 bases. CDR1 is ENHRY and CDR2 is SYGVKD in the germline V gene. With 6 bases clipped from V and 4 bases from J, the junction kept 3 bases outside the gene matches. The CDR3 length is 14 residues. This CDR3 reads CAISGLADYNEQFF. As DNA, the CDR3 is TGTGCCATCAGCGGACTAGCGGATTACAATGAGCAGTTCTTC.

The CDR3 DNA follows: TGTGCCAGCAGCTTAGCGACATACAATCAGCCCCAGCATTTT. Protein sequence: CASSLATYNQPQHF. The gene calls are TRBV7-2 and TRBJ1-5; no clear D gene. The germline V gene encodes CDR1 SGHTA and CDR2 FQGNSA. Trimming left V 0 bases short and J 3 bases short, with 6 bases between. This CDR3 contains 14 residues.

Here the CDR3 reads CASRSDREITGELFF. CDR3 bases: TGTGCCAGCAGGTCGGACAGGGAGATCACCGGGGAGCTGTTTTTT. The rearrangement joins TRBV6-5 to TRBJ2-2; 8 positions match TRBD1. Germline lookup yields CDR1 MNHEY and CDR2 SVGAGI. The length of the CDR3 is 15 residues. With 6 bases clipped from V and 4 bases from J, the junction kept 7 bases outside the gene matches.

The chain combines TRBV29-1 with TRBJ2-5; 8 positions match TRBD1. Germline CDR1 and CDR2: SQVTM and ANQGSEA. Losses at the gene ends were 4 bases for V and 5 bases for J; bases not matched to a gene: 9. This CDR3 contains 14 residues. CDR3 sequence: CSVGRTGRLETQYF. In DNA form, the CDR3 reads TGCAGCGTTGGAAGGACAGGGCGTTTGGAGACCCAGTACTTC.

V gene TRBV28 combines with J gene TRBJ2-1; the D is unclear. V was shortened by 3 bases and J by 4 bases, with 7 bases between the two germline ends. The CDR3 covers 13 residues. CDR1 is MDHEN and CDR2 is SYDVKM in the germline V gene. The CDR3 reads CASSFLRYNEQFF. CDR3 nucleotide sequence: TGTGCCAGCAGTTTTTTGCGGTACAATGAGCAGTTCTTC.

A few counts support this clone. The V gene is TRBV6-5, the J gene TRBJ1-5; D perhaps matches TRBD1 (5 bases). V gave up 4 bases and J gave up 3 bases, with 10 bases separating them. CDR3 length: 14 residues. Germline V lookup: CDR1 MNHEY, CDR2 SVGAGI. The CDR3 reads CASSLRQNNQPQHF. In DNA form, the CDR3 reads TGTGCCAGCAGTTTGAGACAGAACAATCAGCCCCAGCATTTT.

This clone was found once. CDR3 protein: CASSIGRNNYGYTF. For the CDR3, the DNA is TGTGCCAGTAGTATAGGACGGAATAACTATGGCTACACCTTC. This chain uses TRBV19 with TRBJ1-2, with no clear D. Germline-derived CDR1 and CDR2 are LNHDA and SQIVND (reference sequence). The V end lost 1 base, the J end lost 1 base, and 7 bases lay between the germline ends. This CDR3 contains 14 residues.

V is TRBV7-3 and J is TRBJ2-1; possibly TRBD1 or TRBD2 for D (5 bases each). Trimming took 2 bases from V and 2 from J, leaving 16 bases between them. This CDR3 is 17 amino acids long. Germline CDR1 SGHTA, CDR2 FQGTGA. CDR3 region: CASSLARGIPTYNEQFF. CDR3 nucleotide sequence: TGTGCCAGCAGCTTAGCACGGGGCATTCCAACCTACAATGAGCAGTTCTTC.

The V call is TRBV27, the J call TRBJ2-5, with D perhaps TRBD2 (6 bases). V was pared by 3 bases and J by 0 bases, with 20 bases between. Germline CDR1 MNHEY, CDR2 SMNVEV (reference sequence). This CDR3 region has 18 residues. This CDR3 reads CASSFRGSGRNYQETQYF. The CDR3 region has the DNA TGTGCCAGCAGTTTTAGGGGTAGCGGTAGAAACTACCAAGAGACCCAGTACTTC.

CDR3 in amino acids: CASSESLRTEAFF. The CDR3 bases are TGTGCCAGCAGTGAATCCCTGAGGACTGAAGCTTTCTTT. V and J are TRBV6-1 and TRBJ1-1; unclear D gene. V lost 2 bases to trimming and J lost 5 bases, with 9 bases between them. Germline loops: CDR1 MNHNS, CDR2 SASEGT. CDR3 length equals 13 residues.

This rearrangement joins TRBV6-5 to TRBJ2-2, with a weak D call TRBD1 (5 bases). The CDR3 loop spans 14 amino acids. The V end lost 6 bases, the J end lost 1 base, and 9 bases lay between the germline ends. Germline CDR1 is MNHEY and CDR2 is SVGAGI. CDR3 nucleotide sequence: TGTGCCAGCAGGCTAACAGGGAACACCGGGGAGCTGTTTTTT. Translation gives CASRLTGNTGELFF.

This clone was seen just once. The V gene is TRBV5-4, the J gene TRBJ2-6; the D is unclear. Between the trimmed V and J ends, which lost 0 bases and 0 bases, there was a span of 13 bases. Germline CDR1 is SGHNT and CDR2 is YYREEE (reference sequence). This CDR3 is built from 18 residues. CDR3 coding DNA: TGTGCCAGCAGCTTGGTGGCAGCTGATCCCTCTGGGGCCAACGTCCTGACTTTC. As protein: CASSLVAADPSGANVLTF.

The CDR3 reads CASSESGGLETQYF. As DNA, the CDR3 is TGCGCCAGCAGTGAGTCTGGGGGGTTGGAGACCCAGTACTTC. The gene calls are TRBV10-1 and TRBJ2-5; tentatively, D is TRBD2 (6 bases). Germline CDR1 reads WNHNN; CDR2 reads SYGVQD (reference sequence). The V gene lost 0 bases and the J gene lost 5 bases, with 10 bases spanning the gap. This CDR3 is built from 14 residues.

This clone showed up just a few times. The chain carries TRBV7-6 and TRBJ2-2; possibly TRBD2 for D (6 bases). CDR1 SGHVS and CDR2 FNYEAQ come from the germline V gene. Trimming cost V 4 bases and J 7 bases, with 7 bases left between them. The CDR3 has 12 residues. CDR3 residues: CASSYGGGELFF. DNA of the CDR3: TGTGCCAGCAGCTACGGGGGCGGGGAGCTGTTTTTT.

J is TRBJ1-2 and V is TRBV5-1; D is unresolved. The CDR3 consists of 15 residues. V was trimmed by 0 bases and J by 8 bases, leaving 17 bases between them. Germline values: CDR1 SGHRS, CDR2 YFSETQ. The CDR3 region has the DNA TGCGCCAGCAGCTTGGCCGCGGGTTTAGGAAGGGGCTACACCTTC. Its translation is CASSLAAGLGRGYTF.

This clone was detected a few times. The rearrangement joins TRBV28 to TRBJ1-5; tentative D call: TRBD1 (5 bases). The CDR3 covers 15 residues. CDR1 and CDR2 from the germline V gene are MDHEN and SYDVKM. Trimming stripped 4 bases from V and 14 bases from J, with 24 bases between. The CDR3, as DNA: TGTGCCAGCAGTTCCCCCCAGGGCGGGATCCCCTTTGAGCATTTT. Encoded protein: CASSSPQGGIPFEHF.

The rearrangement uses TRBV4-2 and TRBJ1-3, with D unclear. The CDR3 runs to 15 residues. V lost 5 bases and J 0 bases, leaving 11 bases between the germline ends. Germline V gene lookup returns CDR1 LGHNA and CDR2 YNFKEQ. This CDR3 reads CASSDFTGSGNTIYF. The CDR3, as DNA: TGTGCCAGCAGCGATTTTACTGGCTCTGGAAACACCATATATTTT.

The chain has TRBV5-6 and TRBJ2-4; TRBD1 matches at 7 bases. The length of the CDR3 is 16 residues. Germline V gene sequence: CDR1 SGHDT, CDR2 YYEEEE. The V segment lost 0 bases and the J segment 2 bases; nucleotides outside the gene matches: 5. CDR3 protein: CASSLGGGSSKNIQYF. The CDR3 DNA reads TGTGCCAGCAGCTTGGGAGGGGGCAGTTCCAAAAACATTCAGTACTTC.

As DNA, the CDR3 is TGTGCCTGGAGTGTACAAATCGGGCGCCGCTCCTACAATGAGCAGTTCTTC. Protein: CAWSVQIGRRSYNEQFF. The chain combines TRBV30 with TRBJ2-1, with D unclear. The V end was cut by 0 bases, the J end by 0 bases, with 15 bases between. Germline V gene data show CDR1 as GTSNPN and CDR2 as SVGIG (reference sequence). The CDR3 runs 17 residues.

The chain is built from TRBV7-2 and TRBJ2-7; the match to TRBD1 covers 12 bases. The CDR3 is 15 residues long. The V gene's germline CDR1 is SGHTA and CDR2 FQGNSA. V dropped 5 bases and J dropped 3; count of bases not matched to a gene: 5. DNA for the CDR3: TGTGCCAGCAGCACCGGGACAGGGGGCGGCTACGAGCAGTACTTC. It specifies CASSTGTGGGYEQYF.

The chain recombines TRBV10-2 with TRBJ2-3; D remains ambiguous. Germline V gene sequence: CDR1 WSHSY, CDR2 SAAADI. The CDR3 loop spans 15 amino acids. The ends were cut back, 0 bases at V and 5 bases at J, with 12 bases in the middle. This CDR3 is CASSESNSRVDTQYF. CDR3 bases: TGCGCCAGCAGTGAGTCGAACAGTAGGGTAGATACGCAGTATTTT.

This clone was counted only a few times. This chain uses TRBV2 with TRBJ2-7, with D possibly matching TRBD2 (7 bases). The CDR3 totals 13 residues. In germline, CDR1 is SNHLY, CDR2 FYNNEI. V lost 5 bases to trimming and J lost 3 bases, with 11 bases between them. CDR3 protein: CASSRGGNYEQYF. The CDR3 bases are TGTGCCAGCAGTAGGGGGGGGAACTACGAGCAGTACTTC. The full variable domain, its missing parts supplied by reference TRBV2 and TRBJ2-7, is EPEVTQTPSHQVTQMGQEVILRCVPISNHLYFYWYRQILGQKVEFLVSFYNNEISEKSEIFDDQFSVERPDGSNFTLKIRSTKLEDSAMYFCASSRGGNYEQYFGPGTRLTVT.

The chain employs TRBV30 and TRBJ2-1; perhaps TRBD1 as D (6 bases). The CDR3 has 12 amino acids. From germline, CDR1 is GTSNPN and CDR2 SVGIG (reference sequence). V lost 2 bases, J lost 7 bases, and 9 bases lay in between. The CDR3 sequence: CAWSPRGNEQFF. The CDR3, as DNA: TGTGCCTGGAGTCCTAGGGGGAATGAGCAGTTCTTC.

The rearrangement links TRBV19 to TRBJ1-5, with D perhaps TRBD1 (5 bases). Germline values: CDR1 LNHDA, CDR2 SQIVND (reference sequence). The V and J ends lost 8 bases and 2 bases respectively, with 19 bases between them. The CDR3 sequence is 16 residues long. CDR3 DNA sequence: TGTGCCAGTCTTATGAACACCGGGACGGGCAATCAGCCCCAGCATTTT. As protein: CASLMNTGTGNQPQHF.

This chain links TRBV2 with TRBJ1-5, with D maybe TRBD1 (6 bases). Trimming pared 3 bases from V and 5 bases from J, leaving 11 bases between. The CDR3 spans 14 residues. Germline V lookup: CDR1 SNHLY, CDR2 FYNNEI. This chain's CDR3 is CASSEDRSYQPQHF. DNA of the CDR3: TGTGCCAGCAGTGAGGACAGAAGTTATCAGCCCCAGCATTTT.

The chain links TRBV6-1 to TRBJ2-5; D is undetermined. V lost 0 bases and J lost 0, with 5 bases in between. Germline lookup yields CDR1 MNHNS and CDR2 SASEGT. The CDR3 extends over 14 amino acids. CDR3 nucleotide sequence: TGTGCCAGCAGTGAAGCGCGCTACCAAGAGACCCAGTACTTC. This sequence encodes CASSEARYQETQYF.